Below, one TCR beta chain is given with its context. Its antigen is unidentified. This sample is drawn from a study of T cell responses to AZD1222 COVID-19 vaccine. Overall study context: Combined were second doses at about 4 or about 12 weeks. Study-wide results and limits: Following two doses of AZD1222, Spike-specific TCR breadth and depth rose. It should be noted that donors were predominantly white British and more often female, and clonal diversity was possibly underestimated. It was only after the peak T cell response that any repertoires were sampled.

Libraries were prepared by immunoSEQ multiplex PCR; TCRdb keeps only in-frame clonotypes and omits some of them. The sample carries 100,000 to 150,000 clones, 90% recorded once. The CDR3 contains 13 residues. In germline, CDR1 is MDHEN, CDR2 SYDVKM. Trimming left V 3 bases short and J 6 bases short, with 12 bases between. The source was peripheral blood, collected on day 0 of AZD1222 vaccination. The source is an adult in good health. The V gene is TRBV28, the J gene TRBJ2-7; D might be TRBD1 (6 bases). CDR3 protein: CASSFRGQIEQYF. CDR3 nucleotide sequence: TGTGCCAGCAGTTTTCGGGGACAAATCGAGCAGTACTTC.